This T cell receptor beta chain was obtained from a study of cytomegalovirus exposure and HLA in healthy donors. Study findings and constraints: In an earlier analysis, productive rearrangement rates for most beta V segments clustered near 87% or 30%. In vitro testing confirmed a few CMV-associated chains as specific for CMV antigens. Investigators reported 150 to 200 TCR beta chains as tied to cytomegalovirus.

Concerning this clone: The antigen remains undetermined.

60 Vbeta and 13 Jbeta primers were used in PCR. Produced via immunoSEQ multiplex PCR; TCRdb's table is partial and in-frame only. The data contain roughly 100,000 clones, around four fifths of them seen just once; the ten biggest clones take up roughly 4%. The CDR3 has 15 residues. CDR1 and CDR2 (germline): MNHEY, SMNVEV (reference sequence). Trimming pared 5 bases from V and 7 bases from J, leaving 15 bases between. This TCR derives from a man aged 40-49 years in good health and CMV-seronegative. Sequencing was done on a sample of PBMCs. V usage is TRBV27 and J usage is TRBJ1-6; D possibly corresponds to TRBD1 (6 bases). CDR3 sequence: CASSIRGLRNSPLHF. The CDR3, as DNA: TGTGCCAGCAGTATCAGGGGCCTAAGGAATTCACCCCTCCACTTT.